What follows describes a single TCR beta chain. The CDR3 sequence is 14 residues long. V was shortened by 1 base and J by 6 bases, with 10 bases between the two germline ends. Germline CDR1 reads MNHNS; CDR2 reads SASEGT. This sample is drawn from a study of cytomegalovirus exposure and HLA in healthy donors. The assay was immunoSEQ multiplex PCR, and TCRdb's table has in-frame clones only and misses some. The table has 95,000 to 150,000 clones, roughly 90% seen once; the top ten hold nearly 6.5%. The validation cohort, a group of over a hundred subjects, included the donors and was separate from the approximately 650-subject first cohort.

The rearrangement uses TRBV6-1 and TRBJ2-1; tentative D call: TRBD1 (5 bases). Material: PBMCs. This clonotype was sampled from a woman under 30 in good health and CMV-seropositive. Here the CDR3 reads CASSEVGVFNEQFF. The CDR3 coding sequence is TGTGCCAGCAGTGAAGTAGGGGTATTCAATGAGCAGTTCTTC.